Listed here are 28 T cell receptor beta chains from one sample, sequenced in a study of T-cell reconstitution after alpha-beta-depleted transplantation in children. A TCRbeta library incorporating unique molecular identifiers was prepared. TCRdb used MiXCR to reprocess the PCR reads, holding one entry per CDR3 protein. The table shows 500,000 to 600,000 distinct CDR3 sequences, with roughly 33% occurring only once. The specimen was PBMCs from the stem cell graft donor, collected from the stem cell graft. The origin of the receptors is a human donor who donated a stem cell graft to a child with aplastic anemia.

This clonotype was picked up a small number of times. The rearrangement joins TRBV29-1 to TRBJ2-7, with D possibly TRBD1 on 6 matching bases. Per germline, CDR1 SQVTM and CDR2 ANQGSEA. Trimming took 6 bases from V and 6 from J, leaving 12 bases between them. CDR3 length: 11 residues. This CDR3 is CSVQGLGEQYF. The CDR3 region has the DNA TGCAGCGTCCAGGGGCTCGGCGAGCAGTACTTC.

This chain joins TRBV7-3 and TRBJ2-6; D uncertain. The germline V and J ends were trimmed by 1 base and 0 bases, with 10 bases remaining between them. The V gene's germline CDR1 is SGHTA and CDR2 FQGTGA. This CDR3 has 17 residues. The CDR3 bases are TGTGCCAGCAGCTTAAACAGCTTAGTCTCTGGGGCCAACGTCCTGACTTTC. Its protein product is CASSLNSLVSGANVLTF. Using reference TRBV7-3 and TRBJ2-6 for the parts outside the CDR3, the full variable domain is GAGVSQTPSNKVTEKGKYVELRCDPISGHTALYWYRQSLGQGPEFLIYFQGTGAADDSGLPNDRFFAVRPEGSVSTLKIQRTERGDSAVYLCASSLNSLVSGANVLTFGAGSRLTVL.

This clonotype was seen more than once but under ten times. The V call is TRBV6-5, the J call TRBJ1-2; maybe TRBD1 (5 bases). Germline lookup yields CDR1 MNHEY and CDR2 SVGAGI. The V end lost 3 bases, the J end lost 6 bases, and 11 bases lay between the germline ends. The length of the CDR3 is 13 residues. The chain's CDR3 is CASSYLPTDGYTF. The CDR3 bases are TGTGCCAGCAGTTATCTTCCGACAGATGGCTACACCTTC.

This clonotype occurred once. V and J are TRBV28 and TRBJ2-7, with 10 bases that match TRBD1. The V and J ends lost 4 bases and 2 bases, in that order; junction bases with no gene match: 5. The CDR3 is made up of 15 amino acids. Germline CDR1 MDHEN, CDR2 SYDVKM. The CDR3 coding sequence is TGTGCCAGCAGTTCTTGGGGACAGGGGCCCTACGAGCAGTACTTC. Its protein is CASSSWGQGPYEQYF.

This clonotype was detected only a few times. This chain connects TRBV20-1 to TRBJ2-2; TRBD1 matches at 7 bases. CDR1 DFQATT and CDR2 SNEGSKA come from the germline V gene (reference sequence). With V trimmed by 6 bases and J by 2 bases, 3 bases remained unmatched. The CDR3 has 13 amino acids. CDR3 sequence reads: CSAWDSNTGELFF. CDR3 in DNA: TGCAGTGCATGGGACAGTAACACCGGGGAGCTGTTTTTT.

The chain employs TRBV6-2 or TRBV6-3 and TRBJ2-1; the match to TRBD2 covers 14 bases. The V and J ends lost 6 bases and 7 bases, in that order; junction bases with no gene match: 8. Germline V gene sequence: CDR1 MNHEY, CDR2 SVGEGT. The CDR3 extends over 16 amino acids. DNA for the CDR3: TGTGCCAGCAGGAGGGGGACTAGCGGGAGTAAAAATGAGCAGTTCTTC. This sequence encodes CASRRGTSGSKNEQFF.

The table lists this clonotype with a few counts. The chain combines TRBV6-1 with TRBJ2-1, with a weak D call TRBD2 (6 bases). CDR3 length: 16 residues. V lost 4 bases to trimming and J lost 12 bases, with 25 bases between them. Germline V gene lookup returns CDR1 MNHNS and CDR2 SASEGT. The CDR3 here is CASSARVGLTLFGQFF. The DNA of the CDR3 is TGTGCCAGCAGTGCGCGGGTGGGACTGACCTTATTCGGGCAGTTCTTC.

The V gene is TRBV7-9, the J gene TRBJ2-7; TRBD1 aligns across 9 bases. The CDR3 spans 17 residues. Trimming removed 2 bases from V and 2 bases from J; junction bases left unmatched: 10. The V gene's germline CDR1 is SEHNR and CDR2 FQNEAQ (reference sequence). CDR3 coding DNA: TGTGCCAGCAGCTTACGAAGGGGGACAGGGAGAGCCTACGAGCAGTACTTC. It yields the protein CASSLRRGTGRAYEQYF.

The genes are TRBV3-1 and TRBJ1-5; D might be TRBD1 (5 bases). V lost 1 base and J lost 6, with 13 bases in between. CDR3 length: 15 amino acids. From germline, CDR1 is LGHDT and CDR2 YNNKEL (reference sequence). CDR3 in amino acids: CASSQGYQGSQPQHF. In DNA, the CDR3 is TGTGCCAGCAGCCAAGGTTATCAGGGAAGTCAGCCCCAGCATTTT. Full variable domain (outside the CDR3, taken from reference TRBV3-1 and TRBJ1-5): DTAVSQTPKYLVTQMGNDKSIKCEQNLGHDTMYWYKQDSKKFLKIMFSYNNKELIINETVPNRFSPKSPDKAHLNLHINSLELGDSAVYFCASSQGYQGSQPQHFGDGTRLSIL.

CDR3 bases: TGTGCCAGCAGTTTTACACTCTCCGGAAACACCATATATTTT. Protein: CASSFTLSGNTIYF. The chain joins TRBV12-3 or TRBV12-4 to TRBJ1-3; D uncertain. This CDR3 is built from 14 residues. The ends were cut back, 3 bases at V and 4 bases at J, with 10 bases in the middle.

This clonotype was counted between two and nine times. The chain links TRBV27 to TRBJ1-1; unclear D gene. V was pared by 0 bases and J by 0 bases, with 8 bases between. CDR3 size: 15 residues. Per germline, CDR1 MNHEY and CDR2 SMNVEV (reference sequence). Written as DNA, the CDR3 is TGTGCCAGCAGTTTATCGAGCAGAATGAACACTGAAGCTTTCTTT. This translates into CASSLSSRMNTEAFF.

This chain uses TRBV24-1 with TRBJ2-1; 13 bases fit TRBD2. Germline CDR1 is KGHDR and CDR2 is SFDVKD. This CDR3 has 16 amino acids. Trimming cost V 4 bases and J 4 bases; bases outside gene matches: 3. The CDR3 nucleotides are TGTGCCACCAGTGACAAGGGACTAGCGGGGTACAATGAGCAGTTCTTC. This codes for CATSDKGLAGYNEQFF.

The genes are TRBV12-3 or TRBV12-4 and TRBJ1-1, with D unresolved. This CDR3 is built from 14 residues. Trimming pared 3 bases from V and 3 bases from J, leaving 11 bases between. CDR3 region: CASSFWEVDTEAFF. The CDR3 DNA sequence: TGTGCCAGCAGTTTTTGGGAGGTCGACACTGAAGCTTTCTTT.

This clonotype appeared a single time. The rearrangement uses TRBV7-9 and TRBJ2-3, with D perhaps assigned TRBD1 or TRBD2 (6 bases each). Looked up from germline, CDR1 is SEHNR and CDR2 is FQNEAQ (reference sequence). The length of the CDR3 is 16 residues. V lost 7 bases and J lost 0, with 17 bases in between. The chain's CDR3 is CASTERRGSSTDTQYF. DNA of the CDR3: TGTGCCAGCACCGAAAGGAGGGGGAGTAGCACAGATACGCAGTATTTT.

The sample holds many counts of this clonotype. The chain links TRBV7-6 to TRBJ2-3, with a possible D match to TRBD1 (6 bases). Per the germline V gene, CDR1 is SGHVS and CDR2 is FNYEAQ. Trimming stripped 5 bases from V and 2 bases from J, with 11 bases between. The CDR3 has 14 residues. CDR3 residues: CASSQGGSTDTQYF. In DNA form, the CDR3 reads TGTGCCAGCAGCCAAGGGGGTTCCACAGATACGCAGTATTTT.

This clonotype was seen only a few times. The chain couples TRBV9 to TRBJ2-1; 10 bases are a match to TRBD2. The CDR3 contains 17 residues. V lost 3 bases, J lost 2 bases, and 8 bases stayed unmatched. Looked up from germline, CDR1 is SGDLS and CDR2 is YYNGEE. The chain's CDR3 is CASSAKTSGTPYNEQFF. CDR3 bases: TGTGCCAGCAGCGCCAAAACTAGCGGGACTCCCTACAATGAGCAGTTCTTC.

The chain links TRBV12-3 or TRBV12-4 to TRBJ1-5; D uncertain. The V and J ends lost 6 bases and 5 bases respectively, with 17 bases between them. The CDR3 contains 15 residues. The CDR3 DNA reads TGTGCCAGCAGGAACGGACCCTTCGGGGATCAGCCCCAGCATTTT. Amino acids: CASRNGPFGDQPQHF.

The DNA of the CDR3 is TGTGCCAGCAGCCAAGATGGCCAGAGCGAGCAGTACTTC. Protein sequence: CASSQDGQSEQYF. This chain joins TRBV3-1 and TRBJ2-7; D remains ambiguous. Trimming removed 0 bases at V and 6 bases at J, with 9 bases between. Germline V lookup: CDR1 LGHDT, CDR2 YNNKEL (reference sequence). The CDR3 is made up of 13 amino acids.

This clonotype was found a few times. The CDR3 protein is CASSQDSNGGYTF. Here the CDR3 DNA reads TGTGCCAGCAGCCAAGATTCCAACGGTGGCTACACCTTC. The chain links TRBV4-2 to TRBJ1-2; D is unresolved. The CDR3 has 13 amino acids. In germline, CDR1 is LGHNA, CDR2 YNFKEQ. V lost 0 bases to trimming and J lost 7 bases, with 9 bases between them.

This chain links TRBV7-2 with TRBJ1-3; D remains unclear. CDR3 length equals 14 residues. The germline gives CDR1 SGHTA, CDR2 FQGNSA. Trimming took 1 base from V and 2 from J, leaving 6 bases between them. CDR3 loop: CASSLDSPGNTIYF. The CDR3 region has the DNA TGTGCCAGCAGCTTAGACAGCCCTGGAAACACCATATATTTT. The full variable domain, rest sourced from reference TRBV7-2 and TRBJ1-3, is GAGVSQSPSNKVTEKGKDVELRCDPISGHTALYWYRQSLGQGLEFLIYFQGNSAPDKSGLPSDRFSAERTGGSVSTLTIQRTQQEDSAVYLCASSLDSPGNTIYFGEGSWLTVV.

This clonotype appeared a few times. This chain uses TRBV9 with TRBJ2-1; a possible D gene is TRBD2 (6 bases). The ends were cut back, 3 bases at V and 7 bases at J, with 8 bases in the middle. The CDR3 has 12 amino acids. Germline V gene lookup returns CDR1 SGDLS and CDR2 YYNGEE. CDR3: CASSARGNEQFF. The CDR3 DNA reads TGTGCCAGCAGCGCTCGGGGGAATGAGCAGTTCTTC.

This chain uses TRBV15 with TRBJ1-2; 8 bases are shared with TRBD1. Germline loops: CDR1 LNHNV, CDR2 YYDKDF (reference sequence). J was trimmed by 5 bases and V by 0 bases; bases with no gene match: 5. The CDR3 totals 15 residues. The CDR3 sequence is CATSRDLGQGYGYTF. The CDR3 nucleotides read TGTGCCACCAGCAGAGATCTCGGACAGGGTTATGGCTACACCTTC. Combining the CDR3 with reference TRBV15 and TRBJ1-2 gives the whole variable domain DAMVIQNPRYQVTQFGKPVTLSCSQTLNHNVMYWYQQKSSQAPKLLFHYYDKDFNNEADTPDNFQSRRPNTSFCFLDIRSPGLGDTAMYLCATSRDLGQGYGYTFGSGTRLTVV.

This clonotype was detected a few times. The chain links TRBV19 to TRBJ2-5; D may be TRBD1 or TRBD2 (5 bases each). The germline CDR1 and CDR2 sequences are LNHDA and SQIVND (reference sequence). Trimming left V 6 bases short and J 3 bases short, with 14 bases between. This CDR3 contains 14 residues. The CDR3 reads CASSPVMGEETQYF. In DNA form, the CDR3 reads TGTGCCAGTAGCCCTGTGATGGGGGAAGAGACCCAGTACTTC. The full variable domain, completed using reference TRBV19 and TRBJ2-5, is DGGITQSPKYLFRKEGQNVTLSCEQNLNHDAMYWYRQDPGQGLRLIYYSQIVNDFQKGDIAEGYSVSREKKESFPLTVTSAQKNPTAFYLCASSPVMGEETQYFGPGTRLLVL.

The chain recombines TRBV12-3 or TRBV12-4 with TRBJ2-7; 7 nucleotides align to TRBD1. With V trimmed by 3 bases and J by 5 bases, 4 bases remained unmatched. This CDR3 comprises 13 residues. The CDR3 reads CASSFTGDHEQYF. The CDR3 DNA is TGTGCCAGCAGTTTTACAGGGGACCACGAGCAGTACTTC.

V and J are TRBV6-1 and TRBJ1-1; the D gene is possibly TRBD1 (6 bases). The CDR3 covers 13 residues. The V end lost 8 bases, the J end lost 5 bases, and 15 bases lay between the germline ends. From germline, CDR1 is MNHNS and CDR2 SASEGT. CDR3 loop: CASCRGLGTEAFF. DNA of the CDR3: TGTGCCAGCTGTCGGGGGCTGGGAACTGAAGCTTTCTTT.

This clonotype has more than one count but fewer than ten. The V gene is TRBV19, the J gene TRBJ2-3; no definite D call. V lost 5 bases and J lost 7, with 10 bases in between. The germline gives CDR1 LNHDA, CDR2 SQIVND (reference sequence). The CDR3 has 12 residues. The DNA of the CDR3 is TGTGCCAGTAGTCGACTGGACCATACGCAGTATTTT. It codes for CASSRLDHTQYF.

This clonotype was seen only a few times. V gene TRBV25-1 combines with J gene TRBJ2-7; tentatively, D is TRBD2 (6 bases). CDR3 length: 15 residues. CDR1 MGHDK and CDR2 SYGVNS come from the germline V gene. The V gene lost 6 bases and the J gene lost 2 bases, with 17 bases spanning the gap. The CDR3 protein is CASSPISTRTYEQYF. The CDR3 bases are TGTGCCAGCAGCCCCATCTCGACTAGAACCTACGAGCAGTACTTC.

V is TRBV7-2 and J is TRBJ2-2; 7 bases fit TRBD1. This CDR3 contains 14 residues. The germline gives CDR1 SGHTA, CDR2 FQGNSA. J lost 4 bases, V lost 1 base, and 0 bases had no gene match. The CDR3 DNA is TGTGCCAGCAGCTTAGAGGGGGCCACCGGGGAGCTGTTTTTT. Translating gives CASSLEGATGELFF.